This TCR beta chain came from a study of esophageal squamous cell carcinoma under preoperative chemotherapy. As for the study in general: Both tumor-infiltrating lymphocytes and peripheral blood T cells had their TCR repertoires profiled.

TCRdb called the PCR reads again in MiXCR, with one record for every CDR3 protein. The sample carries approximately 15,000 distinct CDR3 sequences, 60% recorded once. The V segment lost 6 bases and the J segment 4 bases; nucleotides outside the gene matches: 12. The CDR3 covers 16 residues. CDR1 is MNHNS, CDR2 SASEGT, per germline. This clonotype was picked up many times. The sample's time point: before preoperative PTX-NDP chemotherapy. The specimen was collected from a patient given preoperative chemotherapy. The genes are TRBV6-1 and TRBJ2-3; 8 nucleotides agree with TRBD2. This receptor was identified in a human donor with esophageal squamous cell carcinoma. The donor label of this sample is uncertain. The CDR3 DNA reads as TGTGCCAGCAGGGGCAACGGGGGGGGCGGGGCAGATACGCAGTATTTT. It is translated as CASRGNGGGGADTQYF.